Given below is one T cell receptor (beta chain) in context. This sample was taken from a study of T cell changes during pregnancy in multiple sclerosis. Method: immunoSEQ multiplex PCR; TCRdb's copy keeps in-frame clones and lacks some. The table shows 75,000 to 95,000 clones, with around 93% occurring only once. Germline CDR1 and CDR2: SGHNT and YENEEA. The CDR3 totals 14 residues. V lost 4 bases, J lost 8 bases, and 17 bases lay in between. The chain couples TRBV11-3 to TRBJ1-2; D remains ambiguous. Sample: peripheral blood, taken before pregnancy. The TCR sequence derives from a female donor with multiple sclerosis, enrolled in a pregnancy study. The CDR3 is CASSYRHRTLGYTF. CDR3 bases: TGTGCCAGCAGCTATAGACACCGAACCCTAGGCTACACCTTC.